This T cell receptor beta chain was obtained from a study of blood T cell repertoires in COVID-19. Overall study: Donors in the United States, Italy and Spain gave samples during acute or convalescent COVID-19. PBMCs, B-cell-depleted T cells, or T cells provided the cDNA or gDNA that made up the material.

V lost 5 bases, J lost 2 bases, and 16 bases lay in between. Germline V gene data show CDR1 as SEHNR and CDR2 as FQNEAQ (reference sequence). The CDR3 spans 15 residues. Method: immunoSEQ multiplex PCR; TCRdb's copy keeps in-frame clones and lacks some. The sample yields 250,000 or so clones, 90% to 95% seen once. The cohort comprised adults aged about 18 to 90 years residing in some 24 US areas. Self-reported history from a screening survey and questionnaire set each donor's cohort. This sequence was found in a human donor in a cohort exposed to, infected with or recovered from COVID-19 (not recorded which). The donor label of this sample is uncertain. The J gene is TRBJ2-7, the V gene TRBV7-9; D call uncertain. The sequenced material came from PBMCs or T cells enriched from blood (not recorded which). CDR3 residues: CASSRRWAATYEQYF. CDR3 sequence (DNA): TGTGCCAGCAGCCGTAGATGGGCCGCCACCTACGAGCAGTACTTC.